This T cell receptor beta chain is from a study of CD8+ T cells in alopecia areata. Study-wide context: Oral tofacitinib (5 to 10 mg twice daily) was administered to treated patients. The duration of tofacitinib was 6 to 18 months, with 6 months off drug afterward. Severity among treated patients was scored by the percentage of scalp area affected. Notes on the study in general: Compared with normal scalp, lesional scalp had higher clonality and more expanded CD8+ clones.

cDNA serving as the sequencing template came from extracted, reverse transcribed RNA. Generated by immunoSEQ multiplex PCR, the TCRdb table keeps only in-frame clones and is missing some. The sample includes 200,000 to 250,000 clones, approximately 57% of them seen just once. Concerning this clone: The antigen remains undetermined.

The treatment here: oral pan-JAK inhibitor, 5-10 mg twice daily. The sequencing here drew on CD4+ T cells sorted from blood, taken at week 4, from a patient treated with tofacitinib. The source is a human donor with alopecia areata.

The CDR3 spells CASSQDRSAWRDYGYTF. CDR3 DNA: TGCGCCAGCAGCCAAGATCGATCGGCCTGGCGGGACTATGGCTACACCTTC. V gene TRBV4-3 combines with J gene TRBJ1-2; D gene unclear. Germline CDR1 LGHNA, CDR2 YSLEER. CDR3 length: 17 amino acids. Trimming took off 0 bases at V and 3 bases at J, with 17 bases between the two ends.